This T cell receptor (beta chain) stems from a study of blood T cell repertoires in COVID-19. Study-wide context: Specimens from acute and convalescent COVID-19 originated in the United States, Italy and Spain.

The CDR3 length is 15 residues. V shed 0 bases, J shed 4 bases, and the junction held 2 bases outside the gene matches. CDR1 and CDR2 from the germline V gene are KGHSH and LQKENI. Participants, about 18 to 90 years old, spanned fewer than 30 US areas. Recovered Cohort 3 donors showed two negative PCRs, clearance, or symptom resolution. Source study methods: Nucleated cell counts were estimated from reference gene primer amplification. TCRdb's copy holds only in-frame clones and misses some; the assay was immunoSEQ multiplex PCR. V and J calls and clone size are those listed in that table; D and trimming were worked out from the DNA. The sample records almost 200,000 clones, roughly 90% being singletons.

This receptor was obtained from a young woman who had recovered from COVID-19. The V gene is TRBV18, the J gene TRBJ2-1, with TRBD1 matching 8 bases. What was sequenced was PBMCs or T cells enriched from blood (not recorded which). The CDR3 nucleotides read TGTGCCAGCTCACCACCAGGACAGGGATACAATGAGCAGTTCTTC. It codes for CASSPPGQGYNEQFF.